This is a list of T cell receptor beta chains from one sample in a study of blood T cells in healthy people across ages. TCRdb re-analysed the 5' RACE reads in MiXCR, keeping a single row per CDR3 protein. The repertoire includes approximately 900,000 distinct CDR3 sequences, roughly 50% of them detected once, and about an eighth sits in the top ten. Sequencing input: blood. Every receptor here comes from a man between 25 and 39 years old in good health. Each CDR3 is given with its conserved first and last residue. A D gene is named only where the DNA matches it firmly. A row's size may be missing; if present it is once, few, many or a size class.

V gene: TRBV25-1
J gene: TRBJ1-6
D gene: -
clone size: few
CDR3 protein: CASSTGTFNSPLHF
CDR3 DNA: TGTGCCAGCAGTACCGGGACATTTAATTCACCCCTCCACTTT

V gene: TRBV7-2
J gene: TRBJ2-7
D gene: -
clone size: -
CDR3 protein: CASSLSGLIEQYF
CDR3 DNA: TGTGCCAGCAGCTTATCCGGACTCATCGAGCAGTACTTC

V gene: TRBV7-8
J gene: TRBJ2-3
D gene: TRBD1
clone size: few
CDR3 protein: CASTMRTGVWTDTQYF
CDR3 DNA: TGTGCCAGCACCATGAGGACAGGGGTATGGACAGATACGCAGTATTTT

V gene: TRBV29-1
J gene: TRBJ2-3
D gene: -
clone size: -
CDR3 protein: CSVAGYASTDTQYF
CDR3 DNA: TGCAGCGTTGCTGGGTACGCTAGCACAGATACGCAGTATTTT

V gene: TRBV7-2
J gene: TRBJ2-2
D gene: -
clone size: -
CDR3 protein: CASSFAPITGELFF
CDR3 DNA: TGTGCCAGCAGCTTTGCCCCCATCACCGGGGAGCTGTTTTTT

V gene: TRBV20-1
J gene: TRBJ1-1
D gene: -
clone size: -
CDR3 protein: CSAFGGRANTEAFF
CDR3 DNA: TGCAGTGCTTTCGGGGGCAGGGCCAACACTGAAGCTTTCTTT

V gene: TRBV9
J gene: TRBJ2-1
D gene: TRBD2
clone size: -
CDR3 protein: CASSVTPSGVENEQFF
CDR3 DNA: TGTGCCAGCAGCGTAACCCCTAGCGGGGTGGAGAATGAGCAGTTCTTC

V gene: TRBV7-2
J gene: TRBJ2-7
D gene: -
clone size: -
CDR3 protein: CASSLTGASSYNEQYF
CDR3 DNA: TGTGCCAGCAGCTTAACTGGAGCGAGCTCCTACAATGAGCAGTACTTC

V gene: TRBV20-1
J gene: TRBJ2-1
D gene: TRBD1
clone size: -
CDR3 protein: CSARNPTGGGHNEQFF
CDR3 DNA: TGCAGTGCTAGAAATCCGACAGGGGGAGGGCACAATGAGCAGTTCTTC

V gene: TRBV5-5
J gene: TRBJ2-5
D gene: -
clone size: -
CDR3 protein: CASSHGDKPKQETQYF
CDR3 DNA: TGTGCCAGCAGCCACGGGGACAAACCGAAACAAGAGACCCAGTACTTC

V gene: TRBV6-2/TRBV6-3
J gene: TRBJ1-1
D gene: TRBD1
clone size: -
CDR3 protein: CASSHEKGQLNTEAFF
CDR3 DNA: TGTGCCAGCAGCCACGAAAAGGGACAGCTTAACACTGAAGCTTTCTTT

V gene: TRBV7-2
J gene: TRBJ1-4
D gene: -
clone size: few
CDR3 protein: CASSLTSVNEKLFF
CDR3 DNA: TGTGCCAGCAGCTTAACTTCCGTTAATGAAAAACTGTTTTTT

V gene: TRBV7-2
J gene: TRBJ2-1
D gene: -
clone size: -
CDR3 protein: CASSPGPSGEQFF
CDR3 DNA: TGTGCCAGCAGCCCCGGACCCTCTGGTGAGCAGTTCTTC

V gene: TRBV12-3/TRBV12-4
J gene: TRBJ1-6
D gene: -
clone size: -
CDR3 protein: CASSLAAGHNSPLHF
CDR3 DNA: TGTGCCAGCAGTTTAGCGGCAGGGCATAATTCACCCCTCCACTTT

V gene: TRBV5-1
J gene: TRBJ2-7
D gene: TRBD1
clone size: few
CDR3 protein: CASSMLTGSGNEQYF
CDR3 DNA: TGCGCCAGCAGCATGCTGACAGGGAGCGGTAACGAGCAGTACTTC

V gene: TRBV7-2
J gene: TRBJ2-5
D gene: -
clone size: -
CDR3 protein: CASSLGPKGQETQYF
CDR3 DNA: TGTGCCAGCAGCTTAGGACCAAAAGGGCAAGAGACCCAGTACTTC

V gene: TRBV6-2/TRBV6-3
J gene: TRBJ1-1
D gene: -
clone size: -
CDR3 protein: CASSLVGWTEAFF
CDR3 DNA: TGTGCCAGCAGTTTGGTTGGATGGACTGAAGCTTTCTTT

V gene: TRBV12-3/TRBV12-4
J gene: TRBJ2-3
D gene: TRBD2
clone size: -
CDR3 protein: CASWGTSGSTDTQYF
CDR3 DNA: TGTGCCAGCTGGGGGACTAGCGGGAGCACAGATACGCAGTATTTT

V gene: TRBV7-2
J gene: TRBJ2-5
D gene: -
clone size: once
CDR3 protein: CASSLGRSGQETQYF
CDR3 DNA: TGTGCCAGCAGCTTAGGGCGTAGCGGCCAAGAGACCCAGTACTTC

V gene: TRBV20-1
J gene: TRBJ2-7
D gene: -
clone size: -
CDR3 protein: CSATGVRGSYEQYF
CDR3 DNA: TGCAGTGCTACTGGGGTAAGAGGGTCCTACGAGCAGTACTTC

V gene: TRBV27
J gene: TRBJ1-5
D gene: -
clone size: -
CDR3 protein: CASSLSPTGGGQPQHF
CDR3 DNA: TGTGCCAGCAGTTTATCCCCGACGGGGGGAGGTCAGCCCCAGCATTTT

V gene: TRBV7-2
J gene: TRBJ1-2
D gene: -
clone size: -
CDR3 protein: CASSQNLGAANYGYTF
CDR3 DNA: TGTGCCAGCAGCCAAAATCTAGGGGCAGCTAACTATGGCTACACCTTC

V gene: TRBV4-1
J gene: TRBJ2-5
D gene: TRBD2
clone size: -
CDR3 protein: CASSQVLGAGVETQYF
CDR3 DNA: TGCGCCAGCAGCCAAGTTTTAGGCGCGGGAGTGGAGACCCAGTACTTC

V gene: TRBV7-2
J gene: TRBJ1-2
D gene: TRBD1
clone size: -
CDR3 protein: CASSSQGVRYDYTF
CDR3 DNA: TGTGCCAGCAGCTCACAGGGGGTGCGTTATGACTACACCTTC

V gene: TRBV25-1
J gene: TRBJ1-4
D gene: -
clone size: -
CDR3 protein: CASSDRPGASEKLFF
CDR3 DNA: TGTGCCAGCAGTGATCGGCCGGGGGCCTCTGAAAAACTGTTTTTT

V gene: TRBV28
J gene: TRBJ1-5
D gene: -
clone size: once
CDR3 protein: CASSETRPQPQHF
CDR3 DNA: TGTGCCAGCAGCGAGACGCGACCTCAGCCCCAGCATTTT

V gene: TRBV20-1
J gene: TRBJ1-5
D gene: -
clone size: -
CDR3 protein: CSALHRVQPQHF
CDR3 DNA: TGCAGTGCTCTACACAGGGTTCAGCCCCAGCATTTT

V gene: TRBV10-3
J gene: TRBJ2-7
D gene: -
clone size: many
CDR3 protein: CAIRQGPLSPYEQYF
CDR3 DNA: TGTGCCATCAGGCAGGGGCCACTAAGCCCCTACGAGCAGTACTTC

V gene: TRBV29-1
J gene: TRBJ2-7
D gene: -
clone size: -
CDR3 protein: CSVGLGSNYEQYF
CDR3 DNA: TGCAGCGTTGGGTTGGGGAGCAACTACGAGCAGTACTTC